Described below is a single T cell receptor beta chain sequence and its context. Its antigen target is currently unknown. Qualities for individual bases were not recorded, and no much larger clone is one base off. The data stem from a study of cytotoxic CD8 clonotypes in ibrutinib-treated CLL (dated by TCRdb to the early 2020s). In the study overall: In this cohort, approximately 14 patients were treatment-naive and more than 9 were relapsed/refractory, while 17 to 18 had unmutated IGHV. Responses were partial in roughly 24 patients and complete in 2; after median approximately 66 months follow-up, 14 stayed in remission and approximately twelve progressed. Samples averaged approximately 240,000 productive templates and 94,082 productive rearrangements. Cryopreserved peripheral blood mononuclear cells were collected at three points: before therapy, at response, and at either sustained remission or disease progression. Response samples were obtained after a median of around 11 months of treatment, with a range of roughly 6 to 40 months. Of the 86 participants in the trial, about two dozen had longitudinal samples available.

Around 2 micrograms of genomic DNA were extracted from cryopreserved PBMCs for TCR beta library preparation. Longitudinal blood samples from CLL patients on ibrutinib monotherapy underwent high-throughput TCR beta sequencing. Patients were enrolled in a phase 2 open-label single-center ibrutinib monotherapy trial. On a MiSeq, deep resolution sequencing aimed for a depth between 1 in 1 million and 1 in 200,000 T cells, with each clonotype covered 10x on average. The immunoSEQ hsTCRB Kit was used to generate the TCR beta libraries. As for the original processing: The data were analyzed with ImmunoSEQ Analyzer and ImmunoSEQ Data Assistant, and V, D and J gene assignments followed IMGT definitions. Clonality was computed as one minus normalized Shannon entropy of productive rearrangement frequencies, ranging from 0 to 1. Only overrepresented clonotypes making up at least 0.05% of the repertoire of each patient were included in the public clonotype analysis. About twelve repertoires from age-matched healthy donors, obtained from immuneACCESS, served as clonality controls. In TCRdb, the immuneACCESS table is reduced to in-frame sequences with V and J assigned. These tables do not hold every clone; where another copy was compared, an unresolved V gene accounts for under half, and the others remain unexplained. V and J calls and clone size are those listed in that table; D and trimming were worked out from the DNA. This sample is represented by approximately 300,000 clones; more than 65% of them were singletons. The ten most abundant clones make up roughly 6.3% of the sample.

Study-wide conclusions, independent of this receptor: Public clonotypes were found to be uncommon and were observed to contract or remain stable during treatment; the increase in clonality was shown to reflect expansion of private clonotypes at ibrutinib response. At baseline, clonality was higher than in age-matched healthy donors and showed a strong correlation with circulating CD8+ T-cell counts. At ibrutinib response clonality went up, during sustained remission it held steady, and at progression it dropped back toward baseline. Sampling times were not matched between patients in sustained remission and patients whose disease was progressing, and lymph node repertoires were not examined.

Counted from cysteine to phenylalanine, this CDR3 has 15 amino acids. Only CDR3 DNA is held: 45 bases, read in frame from base 1. CDR1 and CDR2 are read off the germline V gene as MGHRA and YSYEKL. Trimming takes 1 base from V and 0 bases from J, and the germline ends sit 9 bases apart. The origin of this receptor is a human donor with chronic lymphocytic leukemia. The material was PBMCs, obtained before ibrutinib treatment. The V and J genes are TRBV4-1 and TRBJ2-5, with an unclear D gene assignment. The sequenced DNA: TGCGCCAGCAGCCAAGGGTACGACCACCAAGAGACCCAGTACTTC. Protein translation: CASSQGYDHQETQYF.